This T cell receptor (beta chain) was identified in a study of T cells in localized non-small cell lung cancer. Findings of the study overall: Higher adjacent-lung clonality was associated with shorter survival. Among the top 100 tumor clones, a median about 58 appeared in adjacent lung. Sequencing, confined to only one tumor region, leaves heterogeneity possible. Peak T cell clonality was found in uninvolved adjacent lung, exceeding tumor.

As for this clone: As yet, its antigen is unknown.

Generated by immunoSEQ multiplex PCR, the TCRdb table keeps only in-frame clones and is missing some. In the table there are 60,000 to 75,000 clones, 84% of which are singletons. The CDR3 sequence is 12 residues long. V was shortened by 6 bases and J by 4 bases, with 7 bases between the two germline ends. Germline loops: CDR1 MNHNY, CDR2 SVGAGI (reference sequence). The clonotype originates from a female donor older than 55 with stage I lung adenocarcinoma. Material: peripheral blood, obtained before any cancer treatment. The V call is TRBV6-6, the J call TRBJ1-3; no definite D call. DNA of the CDR3: TGTGCCAGCAGAGGAGACGGAAACACCATATATTTT. It specifies CASRGDGNTIYF.